Below, 25 T cell receptor beta chains from the same sample are listed, as sequenced in a study of blood T cell repertoires in COVID-19. The assay was immunoSEQ multiplex PCR, and TCRdb's table has in-frame clones only and misses some. The sample carries over 100,000 clones, around 89% recorded once. The sequenced material came from peripheral blood. The receptors derive from a man aged 60 to 69 with COVID-19, enrolled during active disease.

This rearrangement joins TRBV7-2 to TRBJ2-2, with 10 bases matching TRBD2. The length of the CDR3 is 14 residues. The V gene end was trimmed by 10 bases and the J gene end by 4 bases; junction bases not matched to a gene: 6. In germline, CDR1 is SGHTA, CDR2 FQGNSA. The chain's CDR3 is CAKSGGASTGELFF. The CDR3 DNA follows: TGTGCCAAAAGCGGGGGGGCCAGCACCGGGGAGCTGTTTTTT. Looking up the rest from reference TRBV7-2 and TRBJ2-2 gives the full variable domain: GAGVSQSPSNKVTEKGKDVELRCDPISGHTALYWYRQSLGQGLEFLIYFQGNSAPDKSGLPSDRFSAERTGGSVSTLTIQRTQQEDSAVYLCAKSGGASTGELFFGEGSRLTVL.

The chain carries TRBV4-2 and TRBJ1-2, with TRBD1 matching over 7 bases. The CDR3 extends over 14 amino acids. Looked up from germline, CDR1 is LGHNA and CDR2 is YNFKEQ. The V and J ends lost 1 base and 2 bases, in that order; junction bases with no gene match: 1. The CDR3 loop is CASSQVGGNYGYTF. CDR3 nucleotide sequence: TGTGCCAGCAGCCAAGTAGGGGGCAACTATGGCTACACCTTC.

About this clone itself: Distinct nucleotide sequences in the sample also encode this CDR3. The V and J genes are TRBV5-1 and TRBJ1-1; 7 bases line up with TRBD1. The length of the CDR3 is 15 residues. V lost 4 bases, J lost 2 bases, and 8 bases stayed unmatched. CDR1 is SGHRS and CDR2 is YFSETQ in the germline V gene. CDR3 sequence: CASSLLTGRNTEAFF. CDR3 coding DNA: TGCGCCAGCAGCCTGTTGACAGGGAGAAACACTGAAGCTTTCTTT.

V and J are TRBV7-2 and TRBJ2-3; no clear D. Germline-derived CDR1 and CDR2 are SGHTA and FQGNSA. Trimming took 1 base from V and 0 from J, leaving 8 bases between them. The CDR3 length is 15 residues. CDR3 in DNA: TGTGCCAGCAGCTTAGACAGATCTAGCACAGATACGCAGTATTTT. This translates into CASSLDRSSTDTQYF.

The chain carries TRBV5-4 and TRBJ1-4; 9 nucleotides agree with TRBD1. Trimming cost V 4 bases and J 6 bases; bases outside gene matches: 4. The CDR3 loop spans 14 amino acids. Germline values: CDR1 SGHNT, CDR2 YYREEE (reference sequence). The CDR3 DNA reads TGTGCCAGCAGCCACCGGACAGGGGATGAAAAACTGTTTTTT. Translation gives CASSHRTGDEKLFF.

The genes are TRBV30 and TRBJ2-2; no firm D call. Per germline, CDR1 GTSNPN and CDR2 SVGIG (reference sequence). Trimming stripped 3 bases from V and 0 bases from J, with 11 bases between. The CDR3 length is 15 residues. The CDR3 DNA reads as TGTGCCTGGAGAGCGATGGGTCCGAACACCGGGGAGCTGTTTTTT. This encodes CAWRAMGPNTGELFF. The entire variable domain, with the rest obtained from reference TRBV30 and TRBJ2-2, is as follows: SQTIHQWPATLVQPVGSPLSLECTVEGTSNPNLYWYRQAAGRGLQLLFYSVGIGQISSEVPQNLSASRPQDRQFILSSKKLLLSDSGFYLCAWRAMGPNTGELFFGEGSRLTVL.

The V call is TRBV6-5, the J call TRBJ2-7; 11 bases are a match to TRBD1. V lost 5 bases to trimming and J lost 5 bases; unmatched junction nucleotides: 8. The CDR3 spans 15 residues. Germline CDR1 and CDR2: MNHEY and SVGAGI. CDR3 sequence (DNA): TGTGCCAGCAGTCCCGGACAGGGGGCGCGAAACGAGCAGTACTTC. Translated, it gives CASSPGQGARNEQYF.

This chain links TRBV7-2 with TRBJ1-5, with D maybe TRBD1 (5 bases). The CDR3 is 13 amino acids. The germline V and J ends were trimmed by 2 bases and 5 bases, with 7 bases remaining between them. Germline assignment: CDR1 SGHTA and CDR2 FQGNSA. Here the CDR3 DNA reads TGTGCCAGCAGCTTAAGGGGTGATCAGCCCCAGCATTTT. Translating gives CASSLRGDQPQHF.

This clone was seen just once. The chain recombines TRBV18 with TRBJ1-5; D gene unclear. Germline V gives CDR1 KGHSH, CDR2 LQKENI. This CDR3 has 13 residues. V was clipped by 2 bases and J by 4 bases, with 6 bases between them. The CDR3 DNA follows: TGTGCCAGCTCACCAAGCGAGAATCAGCCCCAGCATTTT. The encoded protein is CASSPSENQPQHF.

The chain has TRBV11-2 and TRBJ2-7; TRBD1 matches 7 bases. Trimming cost V 5 bases and J 4 bases; bases outside gene matches: 8. Germline CDR1 is SGHAT and CDR2 is FQNNGV. CDR3 length: 14 amino acids. The CDR3 sequence is CASSTVTGRYEQYF. The CDR3 nucleotides read TGTGCCAGCAGCACCGTGACAGGGCGGTACGAGCAGTACTTC.

The chain combines TRBV7-2 with TRBJ1-3; possibly TRBD1 for D (6 bases). This CDR3 is 15 amino acids long. V was pared by 0 bases and J by 4 bases, with 10 bases between. Germline V CDR1 and CDR2: SGHTA, FQGNSA. The CDR3 loop is CASSLATGFGNTIYF. For the CDR3, the DNA is TGTGCCAGCAGCTTAGCCACAGGGTTCGGAAACACCATATATTTT.

J is TRBJ2-1 and V is TRBV9, with 11 bases identical to TRBD2. From germline, CDR1 is SGDLS and CDR2 YYNGEE. The CDR3 is 18 residues long. Trimming at V came to 2 bases and at J to 5 bases, leaving 12 bases not matched to a gene. CDR3 bases: TGTGCCAGCAGCGTCCAGACCTTGACTAGCGGGGCCCACAATGAGCAGTTCTTC. The encoded protein is CASSVQTLTSGAHNEQFF. The complete variable domain, with remaining parts taken from reference TRBV9 and TRBJ2-1, reads DSGVTQTPKHLITATGQRVTLRCSPRSGDLSVYWYQQSLDQGLQFLIQYYNGEERAKGNILERFSAQQFPDLHSELNLSSLELGDSALYFCASSVQTLTSGAHNEQFFGPGTRLTVL.

The V call is TRBV5-6, the J call TRBJ2-3; D not certain. The CDR3 is 14 amino acids. The germline CDR1 and CDR2 sequences are SGHDT and YYEEEE. The germline V and J ends were trimmed by 4 bases and 5 bases, with 14 bases remaining between them. DNA for the CDR3: TGTGCCAGCAGCCCCGGGTCGTTGGGAGATACGCAGTATTTT. Translation gives CASSPGSLGDTQYF.

This clone has more than one count but fewer than ten. The chain uses TRBV19 and TRBJ1-4; 7 bases are shared with TRBD1. The V and J ends lost 9 bases and 8 bases, in that order; junction bases with no gene match: 15. The germline V gene has CDR1 LNHDA and CDR2 SQIVND (reference sequence). The CDR3 is 15 residues long. The CDR3 reads CASIAQTGMDEKLFF. The CDR3 DNA reads TGTGCCAGCATAGCACAGACAGGGATGGACGAAAAACTGTTTTTT.

The gene calls are TRBV5-5 and TRBJ2-5, with D perhaps matching TRBD1 (6 bases). This CDR3 spans 15 amino acids. Trimming stripped 1 base from V and 4 bases from J, with 14 bases between. Germline V CDR1 and CDR2: SGHKS, YYEKEE (reference sequence). The CDR3 DNA is TGTGCCAGCAGCTTGTTGGGGGCGAGGGGAGAGACCCAGTACTTC. This gives the protein CASSLLGARGETQYF.

The chain is built from TRBV7-9 and TRBJ1-2; D may be TRBD1 (5 bases). The germline V and J ends were trimmed by 3 bases and 8 bases, with 19 bases remaining between them. Looked up from germline, CDR1 is SEHNR and CDR2 is FQNEAQ (reference sequence). The CDR3 consists of 15 residues. CDR3 bases: TGTGCCAGCAGCTTGATCGACTCCTTGGAGGGGGGCTACACCTTC. Protein: CASSLIDSLEGGYTF.

The gene calls are TRBV30 and TRBJ1-5; D is ambiguous. V gave up 4 bases and J gave up 4 bases, with 14 bases separating them. The CDR3 sequence is 14 residues long. Germline CDR1 reads GTSNPN; CDR2 reads SVGIG (reference sequence). In DNA, the CDR3 is TGTGCCTGGAACCCCTCGGGGAAAAATCAGCCCCAGCATTTT. Amino acid sequence: CAWNPSGKNQPQHF.

This chain uses TRBV6-6 with TRBJ2-1, with 13 bases that match TRBD2. The V segment lost 5 bases and the J segment 0 bases; nucleotides outside the gene matches: 10. This CDR3 region has 19 residues. Germline lookup yields CDR1 MNHNY and CDR2 SVGAGI (reference sequence). CDR3 amino acids: CASSPGLAGLRSSYNEQFF. The DNA for the CDR3 is TGTGCCAGCAGTCCGGGACTAGCGGGGTTAAGGAGCTCCTACAATGAGCAGTTCTTC.

This chain joins TRBV5-4 and TRBJ2-7, with 8 bases identical to TRBD1. CDR1 is SGHNT and CDR2 is YYREEE in the germline V gene (reference sequence). V dropped 3 bases and J dropped 2; count of bases not matched to a gene: 7. The CDR3 loop spans 15 amino acids. Here the CDR3 reads CASSSGQGGTYEQYF. The CDR3 DNA follows: TGTGCCAGCAGCTCAGGACAGGGTGGGACCTACGAGCAGTACTTC.

The chain is built from TRBV3-1 (or the pseudogene TRBV3-2) and TRBJ2-1; D remains ambiguous. In germline, CDR1 is LGHDT, CDR2 YNNKEL (reference sequence). The CDR3 runs to 13 residues. V gave up 0 bases and J gave up 10 bases, with 10 bases separating them. The CDR3 spells CASSQDTRGEQFF. CDR3 in DNA: TGTGCCAGCAGCCAAGATACCAGAGGAGAGCAGTTCTTC.

The chain couples TRBV5-4 to TRBJ2-7, with D perhaps TRBD1 (6 bases). CDR1 is SGHNT, CDR2 YYREEE, per germline (reference sequence). The ends were cut back, 4 bases at V and 0 bases at J, with 8 bases in the middle. The CDR3 has 13 residues. The CDR3 is CASSQGGSYEQYF. CDR3 nucleotides: TGTGCCAGCAGCCAAGGGGGCTCCTACGAGCAGTACTTC.

This chain links TRBV23-1 with TRBJ1-4; D unclear. TRBV23-1 is filed as an ORF, its function uncertain. V dropped 0 bases and J dropped 5 bases, with 13 bases sitting between them. The CDR3 has 16 amino acids. CDR3 bases: TGCGCCAGCAGTCAATCTGGTGGGCCTCCAAATGAAAAACTGTTTTTT. Translated: CASSQSGGPPNEKLFF.

The genes are TRBV9 and TRBJ2-3, with 9 bases matching TRBD1. With V trimmed by 0 bases and J by 4 bases, 6 bases remained unmatched. The CDR3 extends over 16 amino acids. The V gene's germline CDR1 is SGDLS and CDR2 YYNGEE. The DNA for the CDR3 is TGTGCCAGCAGCGTAGCCGGGACAGGGATCGCAGATACGCAGTATTTT. Encoded protein: CASSVAGTGIADTQYF.

The chain recombines TRBV5-1 with TRBJ1-1, with 8 bases fitting TRBD1. V gave up 2 bases and J gave up 2 bases; unmatched junction bases: 5. From germline, CDR1 is SGHRS and CDR2 YFSETQ. The CDR3 totals 15 residues. CDR3: CASSFGQGANTEAFF. The CDR3 nucleotides read TGCGCCAGCAGCTTCGGACAGGGAGCAAACACTGAAGCTTTCTTT.

The chain couples TRBV9 to TRBJ1-3, with TRBD1 matching over 8 bases. Germline V gene lookup returns CDR1 SGDLS and CDR2 YYNGEE. J lost 3 bases, V lost 3 bases, and 17 bases had no gene match. This CDR3 contains 19 residues. Written as DNA, the CDR3 is TGTGCCAGCAGCGGAGCCCTGACAGGGGCCTTGGGGAGTGGAAACACCATATATTTT. Protein sequence: CASSGALTGALGSGNTIYF. The full variable domain, in which reference TRBV9 and TRBJ1-3 provide the parts outside the CDR3, is DSGVTQTPKHLITATGQRVTLRCSPRSGDLSVYWYQQSLDQGLQFLIQYYNGEERAKGNILERFSAQQFPDLHSELNLSSLELGDSALYFCASSGALTGALGSGNTIYFGEGSWLTVV.